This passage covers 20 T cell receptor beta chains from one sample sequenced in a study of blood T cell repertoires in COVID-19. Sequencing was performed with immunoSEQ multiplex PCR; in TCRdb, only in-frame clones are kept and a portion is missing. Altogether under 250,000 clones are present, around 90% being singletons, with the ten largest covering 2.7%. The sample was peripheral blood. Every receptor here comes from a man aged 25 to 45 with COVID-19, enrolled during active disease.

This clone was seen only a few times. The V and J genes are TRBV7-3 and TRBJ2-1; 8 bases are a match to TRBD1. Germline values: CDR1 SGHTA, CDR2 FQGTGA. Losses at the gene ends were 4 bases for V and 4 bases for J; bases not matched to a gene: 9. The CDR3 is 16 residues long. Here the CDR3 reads CASSSTGTGGYNEQFF. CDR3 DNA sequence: TGTGCCAGCAGCTCGACCGGGACAGGAGGGTACAATGAGCAGTTCTTC. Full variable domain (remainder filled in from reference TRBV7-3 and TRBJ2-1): GAGVSQTPSNKVTEKGKYVELRCDPISGHTALYWYRQSLGQGPEFLIYFQGTGAADDSGLPNDRFFAVRPEGSVSTLKIQRTERGDSAVYLCASSSTGTGGYNEQFFGPGTRLTVL.

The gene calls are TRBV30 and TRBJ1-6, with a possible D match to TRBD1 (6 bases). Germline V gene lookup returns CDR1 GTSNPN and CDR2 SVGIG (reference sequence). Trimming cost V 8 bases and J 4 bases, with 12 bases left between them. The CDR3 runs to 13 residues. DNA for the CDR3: TGTGCCCGGGCACAGGGTTATAATTCACCCCTCCACTTT. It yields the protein CARAQGYNSPLHF.

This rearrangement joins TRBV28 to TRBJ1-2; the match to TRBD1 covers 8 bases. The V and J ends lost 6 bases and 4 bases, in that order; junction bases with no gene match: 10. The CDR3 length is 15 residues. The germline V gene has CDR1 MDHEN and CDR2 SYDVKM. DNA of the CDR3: TGTGCCAGCAGCCCATCGGACAGGGATGCCTATGGCTACACCTTC. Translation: CASSPSDRDAYGYTF.

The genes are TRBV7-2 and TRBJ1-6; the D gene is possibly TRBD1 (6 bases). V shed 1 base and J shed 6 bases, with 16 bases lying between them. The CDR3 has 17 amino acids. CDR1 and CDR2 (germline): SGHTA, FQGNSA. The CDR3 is CASSLVYIRGSNSPLHF. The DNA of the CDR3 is TGTGCCAGCAGCTTAGTCTATATCAGGGGAAGTAATTCACCCCTCCACTTT. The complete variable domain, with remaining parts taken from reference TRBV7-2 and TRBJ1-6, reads GAGVSQSPSNKVTEKGKDVELRCDPISGHTALYWYRQSLGQGLEFLIYFQGNSAPDKSGLPSDRFSAERTGGSVSTLTIQRTQQEDSAVYLCASSLVYIRGSNSPLHFGNGTRLTVT.

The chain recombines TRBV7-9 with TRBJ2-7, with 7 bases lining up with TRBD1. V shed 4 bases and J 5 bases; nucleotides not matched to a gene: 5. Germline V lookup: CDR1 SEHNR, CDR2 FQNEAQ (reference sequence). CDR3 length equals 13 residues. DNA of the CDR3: TGTGCCAGCAGCTCGACAGGGTTAGACGAGCAGTACTTC. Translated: CASSSTGLDEQYF.

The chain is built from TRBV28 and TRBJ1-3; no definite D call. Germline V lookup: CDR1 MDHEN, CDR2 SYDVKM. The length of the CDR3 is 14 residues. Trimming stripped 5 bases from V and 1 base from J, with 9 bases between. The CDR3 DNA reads TGTGCCAGCAGTCCCCCCCCGTCTGGAAACACCATATATTTT. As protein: CASSPPPSGNTIYF.

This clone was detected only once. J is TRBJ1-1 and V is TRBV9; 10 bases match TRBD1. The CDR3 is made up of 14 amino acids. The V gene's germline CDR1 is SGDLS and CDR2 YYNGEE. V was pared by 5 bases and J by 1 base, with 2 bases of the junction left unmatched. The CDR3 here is CASRGQGTNTEAFF. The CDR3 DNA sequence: TGTGCCAGCAGGGGACAGGGGACGAACACTGAAGCTTTCTTT.

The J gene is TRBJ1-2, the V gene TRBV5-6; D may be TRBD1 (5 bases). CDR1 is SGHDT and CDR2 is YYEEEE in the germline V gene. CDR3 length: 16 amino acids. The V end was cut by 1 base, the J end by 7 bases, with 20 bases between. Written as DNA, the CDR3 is TGTGCCAGCAGCTTGTACGCAGGCCAGGGCGTCGGTGGCTACACCTTC. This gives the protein CASSLYAGQGVGGYTF.

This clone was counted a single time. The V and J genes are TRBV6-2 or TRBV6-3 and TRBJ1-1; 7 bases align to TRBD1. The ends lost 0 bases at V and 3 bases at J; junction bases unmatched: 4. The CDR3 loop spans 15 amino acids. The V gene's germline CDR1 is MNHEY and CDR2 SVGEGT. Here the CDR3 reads CASSYSNQGDTEAFF. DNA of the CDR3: TGTGCCAGCAGTTACTCGAACCAGGGGGACACTGAAGCTTTCTTT.

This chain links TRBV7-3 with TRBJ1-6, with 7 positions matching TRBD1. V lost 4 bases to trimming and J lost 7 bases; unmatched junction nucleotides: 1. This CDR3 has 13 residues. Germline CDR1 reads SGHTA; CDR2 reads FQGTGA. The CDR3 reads CASSSQGNSPLHF. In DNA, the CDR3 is TGTGCCAGCAGCTCACAGGGGAATTCACCCCTCCACTTT.

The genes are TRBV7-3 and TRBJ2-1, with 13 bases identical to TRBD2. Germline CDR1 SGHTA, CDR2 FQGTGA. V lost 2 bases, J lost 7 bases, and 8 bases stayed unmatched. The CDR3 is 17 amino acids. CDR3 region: CASSLGTSGTFGNEQFF. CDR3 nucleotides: TGTGCCAGCAGCTTAGGGACTAGCGGGACTTTTGGGAATGAGCAGTTCTTC.

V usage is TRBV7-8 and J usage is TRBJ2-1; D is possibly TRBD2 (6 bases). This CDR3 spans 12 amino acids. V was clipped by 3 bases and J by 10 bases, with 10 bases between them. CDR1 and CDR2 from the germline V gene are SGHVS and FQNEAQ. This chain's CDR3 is CASSLSGWEQFF. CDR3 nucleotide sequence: TGTGCCAGCAGCTTGAGCGGGTGGGAGCAGTTCTTC. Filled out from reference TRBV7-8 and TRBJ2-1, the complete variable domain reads GAGVSQSPRYKVAKRGQDVALRCDPISGHVSLFWYQQALGQGPEFLTYFQNEAQLDKSGLPSDRFFAERPEGSVSTLKIQRTQQEDSAVYLCASSLSGWEQFFGPGTRLTVL.

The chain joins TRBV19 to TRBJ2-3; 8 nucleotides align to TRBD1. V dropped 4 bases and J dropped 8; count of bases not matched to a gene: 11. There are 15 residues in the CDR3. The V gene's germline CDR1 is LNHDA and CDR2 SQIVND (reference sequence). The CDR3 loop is CASSSKGQAVGTQYF. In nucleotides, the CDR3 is TGTGCCAGTAGTAGCAAGGGACAGGCGGTGGGTACGCAGTATTTT.

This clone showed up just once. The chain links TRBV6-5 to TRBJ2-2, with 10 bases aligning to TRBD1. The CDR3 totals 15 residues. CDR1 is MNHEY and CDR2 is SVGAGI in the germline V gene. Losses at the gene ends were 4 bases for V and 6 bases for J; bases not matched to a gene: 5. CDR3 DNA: TGTGCCAGCAGTTCTCCGGGACAGGGGTCCGGGGAGCTGTTTTTT. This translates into CASSSPGQGSGELFF.

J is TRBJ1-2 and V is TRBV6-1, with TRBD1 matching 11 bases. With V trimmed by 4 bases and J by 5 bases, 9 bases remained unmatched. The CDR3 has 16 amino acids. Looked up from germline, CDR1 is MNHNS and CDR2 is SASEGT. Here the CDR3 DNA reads TGTGCCAGCAGTGTGATAGGGACAGGGGGATTTTATGGCTACACCTTC. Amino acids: CASSVIGTGGFYGYTF.

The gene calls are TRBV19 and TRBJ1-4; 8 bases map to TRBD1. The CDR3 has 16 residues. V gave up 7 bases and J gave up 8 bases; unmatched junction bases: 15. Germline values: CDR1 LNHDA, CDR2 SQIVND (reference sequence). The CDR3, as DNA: TGTGCCAGTAATTCCGGGACAGGATCTTTGGCCGAAAAACTGTTTTTT. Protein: CASNSGTGSLAEKLFF. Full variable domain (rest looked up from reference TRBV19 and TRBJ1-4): DGGITQSPKYLFRKEGQNVTLSCEQNLNHDAMYWYRQDPGQGLRLIYYSQIVNDFQKGDIAEGYSVSREKKESFPLTVTSAQKNPTAFYLCASNSGTGSLAEKLFFGSGTQLSVL.

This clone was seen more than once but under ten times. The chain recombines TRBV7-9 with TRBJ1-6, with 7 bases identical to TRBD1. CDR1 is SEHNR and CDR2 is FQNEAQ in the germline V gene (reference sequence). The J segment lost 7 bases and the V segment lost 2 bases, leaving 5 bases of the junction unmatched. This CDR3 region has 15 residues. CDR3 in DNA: TGTGCCAGCAGCTTATCCTCAGGGGGAAATTCACCCCTCCACTTT. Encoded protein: CASSLSSGGNSPLHF. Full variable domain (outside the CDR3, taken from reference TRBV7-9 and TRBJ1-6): DTGVSQNPRHKITKRGQNVTFRCDPISEHNRLYWYRQTLGQGPEFLTYFQNEAQLEKSRLLSDRFSAERPKGSFSTLEIQRTEQGDSAMYLCASSLSSGGNSPLHFGNGTRLTVT.

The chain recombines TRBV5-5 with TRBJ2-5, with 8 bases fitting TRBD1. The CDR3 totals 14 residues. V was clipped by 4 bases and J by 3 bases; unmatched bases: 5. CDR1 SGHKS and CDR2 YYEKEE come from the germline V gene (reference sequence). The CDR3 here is CASSRQGTEETQYF. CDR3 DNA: TGTGCCAGCAGCAGACAGGGGACTGAAGAGACCCAGTACTTC. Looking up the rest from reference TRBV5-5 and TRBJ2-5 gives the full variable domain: DAGVTQSPTHLIKTRGQQVTLRCSPISGHKSVSWYQQVLGQGPQFIFQYYEKEERGRGNFPDRFSARQFPNYSSELNVNALLLGDSALYLCASSRQGTEETQYFGPGTRLLVL.

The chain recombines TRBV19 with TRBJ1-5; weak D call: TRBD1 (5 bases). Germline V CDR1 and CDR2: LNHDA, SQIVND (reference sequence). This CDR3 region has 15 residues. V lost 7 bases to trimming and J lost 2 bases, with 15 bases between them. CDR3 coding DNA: TGTGCCAGTACGACCCTTTCGGGGGGCAATCAGCCCCAGCATTTT. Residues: CASTTLSGGNQPQHF. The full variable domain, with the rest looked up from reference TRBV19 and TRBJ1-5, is DGGITQSPKYLFRKEGQNVTLSCEQNLNHDAMYWYRQDPGQGLRLIYYSQIVNDFQKGDIAEGYSVSREKKESFPLTVTSAQKNPTAFYLCASTTLSGGNQPQHFGDGTRLSIL.

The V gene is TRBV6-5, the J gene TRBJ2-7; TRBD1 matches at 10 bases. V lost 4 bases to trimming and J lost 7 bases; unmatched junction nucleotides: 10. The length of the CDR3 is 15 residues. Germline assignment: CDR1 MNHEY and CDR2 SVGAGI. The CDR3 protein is CASSSAGQGGKEQYF. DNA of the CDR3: TGTGCCAGCAGTTCCGCCGGACAGGGGGGAAAAGAGCAGTACTTC.